Each of the 10 T cell receptor beta chains below was sequenced from the same sample in a study of PD-L1 blockade in urothelial cancer. The assay was immunoSEQ multiplex PCR, and TCRdb's table has in-frame clones only and misses some. The data contain fewer than 45,000 clones, 36% of them singletons. The sequencing used tumor tissue, collected before atezolizumab (anti-PD-L1) treatment. All receptors come from a man aged 60-69 years with urothelial cancer.

V gene TRBV1 combines with J gene TRBJ2-4; whether TRBD1, the table's D call, matches the DNA was not checked. TRBV1 is assigned pseudogene status. CDR3 length: 16 amino acids. CDR3 loop: CASSQDGTGRGNIQYF. The CDR3 coding sequence is TGCGCCAGCAGCCAAGACGGGACAGGGAGGGGTAACATTCAGTACTTC.

This chain links TRBV19 with TRBJ1-3, with 7 bases lining up with TRBD1. CDR1 and CDR2 from the germline V gene are LNHDA and SQIVND (reference sequence). CDR3 length: 14 residues. V dropped 10 bases and J dropped 6; count of bases not matched to a gene: 12. CDR3 loop: CATLGQLLPNTIYF. For the CDR3, the DNA is TGTGCCACCTTGGGACAGCTCCTCCCAAACACCATATATTTT.

This clone was detected once. This rearrangement joins TRBV18 to TRBJ1-1; TRBD1 might be the D (6 bases). The germline V gene has CDR1 KGHSH and CDR2 LQKENI. CDR3 length: 13 amino acids. V dropped 5 bases and J dropped 8 bases, with 15 bases sitting between them. This CDR3 is CASSENTGTEAFF. In DNA, the CDR3 is TGTGCCAGCTCAGAAAATACAGGGACCGAAGCTTTCTTT.

In nucleotides, the CDR3 is TGTGCCAGCAGTGATCGCAGGCCCTACGAGCAGTACTTC. This sequence encodes CASSDRRPYEQYF. J is TRBJ2-7 and V is TRBV6-8; D unclear. The CDR3 is 13 residues long. Trimming took 5 bases from V and 2 from J, leaving 10 bases between them. CDR1 is MNHGY, CDR2 SAAAGT, per germline.

This clone is judged medium-sized (0.01 to 0.1%). The genes are TRBV30 and TRBJ2-2; D gene ambiguous. This CDR3 comprises 13 residues. Trimming pared 2 bases from V and 1 base from J, leaving 5 bases between. Germline V gives CDR1 GTSNPN, CDR2 SVGIG (reference sequence). CDR3 sequence: CAWSFMNTGELFF. CDR3 nucleotide sequence: TGTGCCTGGAGTTTCATGAACACCGGGGAGCTGTTTTTT.

The sample holds a few counts of this clone. The chain couples TRBV6-8 to TRBJ2-1; 7 bases are a match to TRBD2. CDR3 length: 15 residues. V lost 2 bases, J lost 8 bases, and 9 bases stayed unmatched. Germline CDR1 and CDR2: MNHGY and SAAAGT. The CDR3 region has the DNA TGTGCCAGCAGTTACGACCGGATCGCGGGGGATGAGCAGTTCTTC. It encodes CASSYDRIAGDEQFF.

The chain recombines TRBV5-1 with TRBJ2-1, with 9 positions matching TRBD2. Germline lookup yields CDR1 SGHRS and CDR2 YFSETQ. This CDR3 spans 16 amino acids. Unmatched junction bases numbered 8, after V lost 5 bases and J lost 2 bases. CDR3 in DNA: TGCGCCAGCAGTAGGGCTGCGGGAGGGCCCTACAATGAGCAGTTCTTC. This encodes CASSRAAGGPYNEQFF.

J is TRBJ2-7 and V is TRBV4-1, with D perhaps TRBD1 (6 bases). The V gene's germline CDR1 is MGHRA and CDR2 YSYEKL. With 5 bases removed from V and 4 bases from J, the gap between germline ends came to 12 bases. This CDR3 is 13 amino acids long. Here the CDR3 DNA reads TGCGCCAGCAGCGATCAACAGGGTTACGAGCAGTACTTC. It encodes CASSDQQGYEQYF.

This clone is medium-sized. This chain links TRBV15 with TRBJ1-2; the D gene is possibly TRBD1 (6 bases). Trimming took 2 bases from V and 6 from J, leaving 16 bases between them. The CDR3 has 15 residues. CDR1 and CDR2 (germline): LNHNV, YYDKDF (reference sequence). CDR3: CATSRTQDRTNGYTF. CDR3 nucleotides: TGTGCCACCAGCAGAACTCAGGACAGAACGAATGGCTACACCTTC.

This clone turned up a few times. The gene calls are TRBV4-1 and TRBJ2-1; a possible D gene is TRBD1 (6 bases). Trimming took off 1 base at V and 8 bases at J, with 12 bases between the two ends. The CDR3 sequence is 14 residues long. Germline V gene data show CDR1 as MGHRA and CDR2 as YSYEKL. CDR3 sequence: CASSQGSHRDEQFF. CDR3 bases: TGCGCCAGCAGCCAAGGTTCGCACAGGGATGAGCAGTTCTTC.